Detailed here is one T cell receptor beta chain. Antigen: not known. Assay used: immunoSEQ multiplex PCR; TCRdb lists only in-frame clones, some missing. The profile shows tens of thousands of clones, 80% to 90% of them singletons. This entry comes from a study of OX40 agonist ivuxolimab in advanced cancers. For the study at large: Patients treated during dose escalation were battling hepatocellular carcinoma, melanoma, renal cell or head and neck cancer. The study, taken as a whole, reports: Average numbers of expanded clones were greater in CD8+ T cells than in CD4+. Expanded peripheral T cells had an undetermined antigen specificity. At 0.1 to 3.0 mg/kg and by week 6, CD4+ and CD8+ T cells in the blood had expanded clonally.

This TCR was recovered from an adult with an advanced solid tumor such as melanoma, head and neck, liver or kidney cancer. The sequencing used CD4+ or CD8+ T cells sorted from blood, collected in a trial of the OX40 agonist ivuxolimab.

This CDR3 reads CASSSGQGGSYEQYF. The CDR3 DNA follows: TGTGCCAGCAGCTCTGGACAGGGAGGCTCCTACGAGCAGTACTTC. The chain carries TRBV5-6 and TRBJ2-7; 8 nucleotides line up with TRBD1. Germline-derived CDR1 and CDR2 are SGHDT and YYEEEE. Trimming removed 3 bases from V and 0 bases from J; junction bases left unmatched: 5. The length of the CDR3 is 15 residues.